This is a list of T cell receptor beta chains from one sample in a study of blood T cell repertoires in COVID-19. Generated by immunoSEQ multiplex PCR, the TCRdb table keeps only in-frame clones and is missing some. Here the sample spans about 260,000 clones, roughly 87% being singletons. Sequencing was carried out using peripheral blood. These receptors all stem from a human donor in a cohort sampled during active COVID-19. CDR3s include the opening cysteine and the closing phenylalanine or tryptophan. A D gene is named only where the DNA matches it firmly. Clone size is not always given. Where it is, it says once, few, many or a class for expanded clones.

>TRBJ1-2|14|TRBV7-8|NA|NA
TGTGCCAGCAGCTTAGTACCCAGGGCGGATGGCTACACCTTC
CASSLVPRADGYTF
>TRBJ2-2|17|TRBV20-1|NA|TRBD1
TGCAGTGCTAGTCCGGTTCCGGGACAGCCAACTACCGGGGAGCTGTTTTTT
CSASPVPGQPTTGELFF
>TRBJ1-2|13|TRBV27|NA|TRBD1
TGTGCCAGCAGTACCACAGGGGGGTTAGGCTACACCTTC
CASSTTGGLGYTF
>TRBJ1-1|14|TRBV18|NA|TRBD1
TGTGCCAGCTCTACCAGGGGGGCGGTGACTGAAGCTTTCTTT
CASSTRGAVTEAFF
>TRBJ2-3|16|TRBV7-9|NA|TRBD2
TGTGCCAGCAGCTTAGGACTAGCGGGAGGCACAGATACGCAGTATTTT
CASSLGLAGGTDTQYF
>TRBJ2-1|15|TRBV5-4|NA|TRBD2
TGTGCCAGCAGCTTGAGACTAGCGGCCTACAATGAGCAGTTCTTC
CASSLRLAAYNEQFF
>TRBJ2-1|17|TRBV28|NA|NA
TGTGCCAGCAAGGTCTGGGGCAAAATGAGCTCCTACAATGAGCAGTTCTTC
CASKVWGKMSSYNEQFF
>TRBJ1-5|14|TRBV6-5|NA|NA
TGTGCCAGCAGTAGACCGGGACAAGATCAGCCCCAGCATTTT
CASSRPGQDQPQHF
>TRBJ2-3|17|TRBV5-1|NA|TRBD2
TGCGCCAGCAGCTTGGGCGGGACTAGCGGGAGAGGAGATACGCAGTATTTT
CASSLGGTSGRGDTQYF
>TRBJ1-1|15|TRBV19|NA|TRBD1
TGTGCCAGTAGCACAACAGGGGCCGCGAACACTGAAGCTTTCTTT
CASSTTGAANTEAFF
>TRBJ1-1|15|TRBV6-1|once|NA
TGTGCCAGCAGTGACCTCGGACAGAAGAACACTGAAGCTTTCTTT
CASSDLGQKNTEAFF
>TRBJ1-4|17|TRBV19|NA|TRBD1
TGTGCCAGTAGCCTCCCGGGACAGATGGAAACTAATGAAAAACTGTTTTTT
CASSLPGQMETNEKLFF
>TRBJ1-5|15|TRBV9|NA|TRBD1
TGTGCCAGCAGCGGTACCGGGACAGAGAATCAGCCCCAGCATTTT
CASSGTGTENQPQHF
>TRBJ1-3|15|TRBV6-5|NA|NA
TGTGCCAGCAGACCGACAGGATTCCCTGGAAACACCATATATTTT
CASRPTGFPGNTIYF
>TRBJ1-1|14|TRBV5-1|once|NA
TGCGCCAGCAGCCCCCTCCCCGAGGGCACTGAAGCTTTCTTT
CASSPLPEGTEAFF
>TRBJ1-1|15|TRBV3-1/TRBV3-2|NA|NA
TGTGCCAGCAGCCAAGCCCCAGGGCAGAACACTGAAGCTTTCTTT
CASSQAPGQNTEAFF
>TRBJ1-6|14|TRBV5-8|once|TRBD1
TGTGCCAGCACCCCTGACAGGGTGGGGTCACCCCTCCACTTT
CASTPDRVGSPLHF
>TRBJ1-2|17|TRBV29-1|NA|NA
TGCAGCGTTGAAGAGGGAGGTCCAGGGAGGTCCCTCTATGGCTACACCTTC
CSVEEGGPGRSLYGYTF
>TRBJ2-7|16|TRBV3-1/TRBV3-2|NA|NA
TGTGCCAGCAGCCGAAGAAAGGCGGCAAGGCGTGAAGAGCAGTACTTC
CASSRRKAARREEQYF
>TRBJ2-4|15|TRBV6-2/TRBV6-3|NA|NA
TGTGCCAGCAGTTACATGGGGGGACCCAACCACATTCAGTACTTC
CASSYMGGPNHIQYF
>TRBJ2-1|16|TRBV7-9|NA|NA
TGTGCCAGCAGCGCCCGCTGGAGGGATTTCGACAATGAGCAGTTCTTC
CASSARWRDFDNEQFF
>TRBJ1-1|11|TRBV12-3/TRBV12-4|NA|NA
TGTGCCAGCAGTTTTTCGGTTGAAGCTTTCTTT
CASSFSVEAFF
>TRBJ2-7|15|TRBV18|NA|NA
TGTGCCAGCTCACCAAAGCGCGGAGGGGCCTACGAGCAGTACTTC
CASSPKRGGAYEQYF
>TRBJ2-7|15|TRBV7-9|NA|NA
TGTGCCAGCAGCTTACTTCTGACAGACGACTACGAGCAGTACTTC
CASSLLLTDDYEQYF
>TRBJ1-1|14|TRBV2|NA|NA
TGTGCCAGTTTAGGGACTACAGGGAGCACTGAAGCTTTCTTT
CASLGTTGSTEAFF
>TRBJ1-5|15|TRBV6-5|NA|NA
TGTGCCAGCAGTTACTCCCGGGGAAGCAATCAGCCCCAGCATTTT
CASSYSRGSNQPQHF
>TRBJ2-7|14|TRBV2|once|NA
TGTGCCAGCAGTGTTCGGGAGAGCAATGCGGTACAGTACTTC
CASSVRESNAVQYF
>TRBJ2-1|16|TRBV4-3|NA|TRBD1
TGCGCCAGCAGCCTGAGACTCGGACAGGGGAGAAATGAGCAGTTCTTC
CASSLRLGQGRNEQFF
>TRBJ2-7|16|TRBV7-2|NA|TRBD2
TGTGCCAGCAGCTACGTAGGGCTAGCGGGAACCTACGAGCAGTACTTC
CASSYVGLAGTYEQYF
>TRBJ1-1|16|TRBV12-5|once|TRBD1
TGTGCTAGTGGTTTGGGGACAGGGGCTATGAACACTGAAGCTTTCTTT
CASGLGTGAMNTEAFF
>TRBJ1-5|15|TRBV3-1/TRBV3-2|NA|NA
TGTGCCAGCCCCGGAGGGAGAGAGGGTTGTCAGCCCCAGCATTTT
CASPGGREGCQPQHF
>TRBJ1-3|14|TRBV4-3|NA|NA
TGCGCCAGCAGTCCCGGGGGCTCTGGAAACACCATATATTTT
CASSPGGSGNTIYF
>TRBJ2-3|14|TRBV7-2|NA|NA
TGTGCCAGCAGCCCCGACAGTAACACAGATACGCAGTATTTT
CASSPDSNTDTQYF
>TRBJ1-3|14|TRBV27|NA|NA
TGTGCCAGCAGTTTTACAGCCGACGGAAACACCATATATTTT
CASSFTADGNTIYF
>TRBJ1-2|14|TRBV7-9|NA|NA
TGTGCCAGCAGCTTAGGGTCGGACACGAGGGGCTACACCTTC
CASSLGSDTRGYTF
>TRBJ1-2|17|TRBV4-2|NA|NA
TGTGCCAGCAGCCAAGAGATTACCTACTTGTCTAACTATGGCTACACCTTC
CASSQEITYLSNYGYTF
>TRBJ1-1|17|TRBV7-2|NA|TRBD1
TGTGCCAGCAGCTTAACCGGGACAGGGGTCGGGGACACTGAAGCTTTCTTT
CASSLTGTGVGDTEAFF
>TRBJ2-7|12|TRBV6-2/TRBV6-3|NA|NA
TGTGCCAGCAGTCCGAGCTCCTACGAGCAGTACTTC
CASSPSSYEQYF
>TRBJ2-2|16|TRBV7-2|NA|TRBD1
TGTGCCAGCAGCTTAGGACAGGGGGGTAACACCGGGGAGCTGTTTTTT
CASSLGQGGNTGELFF
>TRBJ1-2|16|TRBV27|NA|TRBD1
TGTGCCAGCGGAATAACCGGGACAGCGATGAGGGATGGCTACACCTTC
CASGITGTAMRDGYTF
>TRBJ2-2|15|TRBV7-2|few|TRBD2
TGTGCCAGCAGCAAGGGACTAGCCAGCACCGGGGAGCTGTTTTTT
CASSKGLASTGELFF
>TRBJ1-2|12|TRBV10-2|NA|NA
TGCGCCAGCTTCAGTCGGAGCTATGGCTACACCTTC
CASFSRSYGYTF
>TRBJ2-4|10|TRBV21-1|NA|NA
TGTGCCAGCAGCAGGGCAGGGCAGTACTTC
CASSRAGQYF
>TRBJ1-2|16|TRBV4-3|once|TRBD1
TGCGCCAGCAGCCAAGATGCCCAACAGGGGCTTGGTGGCTACACCTTC
CASSQDAQQGLGGYTF
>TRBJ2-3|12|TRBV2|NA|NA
TGTGCCAGCGGGAGTGAGACAGATACGCAGTATTTT
CASGSETDTQYF
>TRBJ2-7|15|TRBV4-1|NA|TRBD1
TGCGCCAGCAGCCAAGGTTCAGGGGGCTTGTACGAGCAGTACTTC
CASSQGSGGLYEQYF
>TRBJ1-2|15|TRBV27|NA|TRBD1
TGTGCCAGCAGTCTCAGGACAGGGGGAAACTATGGCTACACCTTC
CASSLRTGGNYGYTF
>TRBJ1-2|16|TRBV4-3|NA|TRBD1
TGCGCCAGCAGCCCCCAGGGCACAGGGGTATACTATGGCTACACCTTC
CASSPQGTGVYYGYTF
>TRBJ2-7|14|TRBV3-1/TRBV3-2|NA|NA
TGTGCCAGCAGCCCGGGACTCCCCCCCTACGAGCAGTACTTC
CASSPGLPPYEQYF
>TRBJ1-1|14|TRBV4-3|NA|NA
TGCGCCAGCAGCCAAGCGGGGGGAACTACTGAAGCTTTCTTT
CASSQAGGTTEAFF
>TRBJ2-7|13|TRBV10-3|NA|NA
TGTGCCATCAGTTTGTCTAGCCGCTACGAGCAGTACTTC
CAISLSSRYEQYF
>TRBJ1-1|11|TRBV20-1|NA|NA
TGCAGTGCTCTCAGGAACACTGAAGCTTTCTTT
CSALRNTEAFF
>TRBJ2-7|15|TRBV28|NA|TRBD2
TGTGCCAGCAGTTTACACAGCGGGAGGGCCCACGAGCAGTACTTC
CASSLHSGRAHEQYF
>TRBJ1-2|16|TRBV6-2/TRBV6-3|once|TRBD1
TGTGCCAGCAGTTACCTCCCCCAGGGGGCAAGCTATGGCTACACCTTC
CASSYLPQGASYGYTF
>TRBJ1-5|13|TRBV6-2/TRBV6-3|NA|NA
TGTGCCAGCAGTCAGGGGTACAATCAGCCCCAGCATTTT
CASSQGYNQPQHF
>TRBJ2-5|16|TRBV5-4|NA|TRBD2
TGTGCCAGCAGCCATCCCACAGCGGGACCCGAAGAGACCCAGTACTTC
CASSHPTAGPEETQYF